The 7 T cell receptor beta chains below were found in one sample sequenced in a study of blood T cell repertoires in COVID-19. Measured with immunoSEQ multiplex PCR; TCRdb has only the in-frame clones, and not every one. The data contain 35,000 to 45,000 clones, more than 70% of them singletons. Specimen: peripheral blood. These TCRs come from a man aged 55 to 70 with active COVID-19.

The chain links TRBV18 to TRBJ2-7; weak D call: TRBD2 (7 bases). Germline lookup yields CDR1 KGHSH and CDR2 LQKENI. The CDR3 spans 14 residues. The ends were cut back, 3 bases at V and 4 bases at J, with 13 bases in the middle. The CDR3 DNA reads TGTGCCAGCTCACCGGGGGGGGCCGGGTACGAGCAGTACTTC. It codes for CASSPGGAGYEQYF.

This chain connects TRBV29-1 to TRBJ2-1, with 10 nucleotides matching TRBD1. V lost 6 bases and J lost 4; bases outside the gene matches: 9. The CDR3 extends over 15 amino acids. CDR1 is SQVTM and CDR2 is ANQGSEA in the germline V gene. This chain's CDR3 is CSVKLGTGAYNEQFF. In DNA, the CDR3 is TGCAGCGTCAAGTTAGGGACAGGGGCTTACAATGAGCAGTTCTTC.

V usage is TRBV15 and J usage is TRBJ2-1; unclear D gene. This CDR3 spans 13 amino acids. Germline CDR1 and CDR2: LNHNV and YYDKDF (reference sequence). V gave up 7 bases and J gave up 8 bases, with 15 bases separating them. As DNA, the CDR3 is TGTGCCACCACGTTTTCTAGTTTCGATGAGCAGTTCTTC. It codes for CATTFSSFDEQFF. The entire variable domain, with the rest obtained from reference TRBV15 and TRBJ2-1, is as follows: DAMVIQNPRYQVTQFGKPVTLSCSQTLNHNVMYWYQQKSSQAPKLLFHYYDKDFNNEADTPDNFQSRRPNTSFCFLDIRSPGLGDTAMYLCATTFSSFDEQFFGPGTRLTVL.

This clone was counted once. The chain joins TRBV5-1 to TRBJ1-1; possible D gene TRBD1, 6 bases. Germline V gene data show CDR1 as SGHRS and CDR2 as YFSETQ. V was pared by 4 bases and J by 5 bases, with 12 bases between. The CDR3 is 13 amino acids. The CDR3 coding sequence is TGCGCCAGCAGCCAACAGGGAAAGACTGAAGCTTTCTTT. Its translation: CASSQQGKTEAFF.

The rearrangement links TRBV7-2 to TRBJ2-3; 10 bases map to TRBD2. The CDR3 consists of 16 residues. Germline CDR1 and CDR2: SGHTA and FQGNSA. The V and J ends lost 3 bases and 6 bases, in that order; junction bases with no gene match: 9. CDR3 protein: CASSFNPAGGTDTQYF. CDR3 coding DNA: TGTGCCAGCAGCTTCAACCCAGCGGGAGGGACCGATACGCAGTATTTT.

This clone has a single count. This chain joins TRBV25-1 and TRBJ1-2; the D gene is possibly TRBD1 (5 bases). Germline assignment: CDR1 MGHDK and CDR2 SYGVNS. This CDR3 comprises 17 residues. V was cut by 7 bases and J by 7 bases, with 28 bases left in between. CDR3 nucleotide sequence: TGTGCCAGCACCGGGGCTCCCGGGACGGAAACCGGGGGTGGCTACACCTTC. This gives the protein CASTGAPGTETGGGYTF.

The CDR3, as DNA: TGTGCCAGCAGTGAACAGTACAATGAGCAGTTCTTC. Protein product: CASSEQYNEQFF. V and J are TRBV6-1 and TRBJ2-1, with unresolved D. From germline, CDR1 is MNHNS and CDR2 SASEGT. The CDR3 sequence is 12 residues long. Trimming shortened V by 2 bases and J by 4 bases, and 3 bases separated the two germline ends.